This passage covers 20 T cell receptor beta chains from one sample sequenced in a study of blood T cell repertoires in COVID-19 (dated by TCRdb to 2018 to 2020). Library generation was performed with the immunoSEQ multiplex PCR assay. TCRdb re-hosts the immuneACCESS table, in-frame sequences only. Its copies lack some clones; in the studies checked, an unresolved V gene accounts for under half of them, and the cause for the rest is not known. In this sample the table shows approximately 290,000 clones, around 89% of which occur a single time. The ten biggest clones cover about an eighth of the sample. Sequenced: peripheral blood. The receptors were gathered from a woman aged 55-75 years with acute or convalescent COVID-19.

V is TRBV6-2 or TRBV6-3 and J is TRBJ1-5; D uncertain. Germline V gene lookup returns CDR1 MNHEY and CDR2 SVGEGT. Trimming removed 6 bases from V and 0 bases from J, with 12 bases in between. There are 15 residues in the CDR3. CDR3 coding DNA: TGTGCCAGCAGCCGTGACTCCGCTAGCAATCAGCCCCAGCATTTT. Its translation: CASSRDSASNQPQHF.

The gene calls are TRBV6-5 and TRBJ2-7; 7 bases match TRBD1. The J segment lost 1 base and the V segment lost 6 bases, leaving 9 bases of the junction unmatched. CDR1 MNHEY and CDR2 SVGAGI come from the germline V gene. There are 15 residues in the CDR3. Here the CDR3 DNA reads TGTGCCAGCAGCAAGACAGGGCACGCATCCTACGAGCAGTACTTC. Residues: CASSKTGHASYEQYF.

This chain links TRBV5-1 with TRBJ1-5, with 7 bases that match TRBD1. The CDR3 loop spans 15 amino acids. V gave up 4 bases and J gave up 1 base; unmatched junction bases: 5. Germline V gene sequence: CDR1 SGHRS, CDR2 YFSETQ. The CDR3 nucleotides are TGCGCCAGCAGCCTGACAGGGTCCAGCAATCAGCCCCAGCATTTT. Residues: CASSLTGSSNQPQHF.

The V call is TRBV6-4, the J call TRBJ1-1; TRBD1 might be the D (6 bases). The CDR3 loop spans 14 amino acids. Trimming shortened V by 6 bases and J by 4 bases, and 15 bases separated the two germline ends. Germline CDR1 and CDR2: MRHNA and SNTAGT. The CDR3 here is CASSQKKGVTEAFF. In DNA, the CDR3 is TGTGCCAGCAGCCAAAAGAAGGGGGTCACTGAAGCTTTCTTT.

V is TRBV6-5 and J is TRBJ2-7, with TRBD1 matching over 7 bases. The CDR3 covers 15 residues. Germline assignment: CDR1 MNHEY and CDR2 SVGAGI. The V and J ends lost 0 bases and 0 bases, in that order; junction bases with no gene match: 2. The CDR3 nucleotides read TGTGCCAGCAGTTACTCGGGACAGAACTCCTACGAGCAGTACTTC. Protein product: CASSYSGQNSYEQYF.

The rearrangement joins TRBV7-3 to TRBJ1-4, with D possibly matching TRBD1 (6 bases). The V end lost 3 bases, the J end lost 6 bases, and 14 bases lay between the germline ends. From germline, CDR1 is SGHTA and CDR2 FQGTGA. The CDR3 totals 15 residues. The CDR3 DNA sequence: TGTGCCAGCAGCTTCAACAGGGTGGGGGATGAAAAACTGTTTTTT. Its translation: CASSFNRVGDEKLFF.

The V call is TRBV6-5, the J call TRBJ1-2; 10 nucleotides align to TRBD1. The V and J ends lost 6 bases and 5 bases, in that order; junction bases with no gene match: 9. The CDR3 spans 15 residues. The V gene's germline CDR1 is MNHEY and CDR2 SVGAGI. The chain's CDR3 is CASSEGQGSSYGYTF. The CDR3 DNA reads TGTGCCAGCAGCGAGGGACAGGGGTCCTCTTATGGCTACACCTTC.

Only one count was recorded for this clone. This CDR3 reads CASSFGVYEQYF. DNA of the CDR3: TGTGCCAGCAGTTTCGGGGTCTACGAGCAGTACTTC. The chain joins TRBV28 to TRBJ2-7; D is perhaps TRBD2 (5 bases). V was cut by 3 bases and J by 3 bases, with 6 bases left in between. The CDR3 covers 12 residues. CDR1 MDHEN and CDR2 SYDVKM come from the germline V gene.

This chain links TRBV28 with TRBJ1-3; unclear D gene. The V gene's germline CDR1 is MDHEN and CDR2 SYDVKM. The CDR3 sequence is 16 residues long. V shed 4 bases and J shed 0 bases, with 13 bases lying between them. CDR3: CASSSLTSPSGNTIYF. The CDR3 region has the DNA TGTGCCAGCAGTTCTCTGACATCTCCCTCTGGAAACACCATATATTTT.

The J gene is TRBJ2-7, the V gene TRBV6-6, with D possibly matching TRBD1 (6 bases). V was shortened by 2 bases and J by 0 bases, with 8 bases between the two germline ends. Germline CDR1 MNHNY, CDR2 SVGAGI (reference sequence). CDR3 length: 14 amino acids. In DNA, the CDR3 is TGTGCCAGCAGTTACGTACAGGGCTCCTACGAGCAGTACTTC. Protein: CASSYVQGSYEQYF.

The count of this clone is one. The rearrangement joins TRBV5-4 to TRBJ2-1, with 7 bases identical to TRBD1. The CDR3 loop spans 14 amino acids. The germline CDR1 and CDR2 sequences are SGHNT and YYREEE (reference sequence). With 2 bases clipped from V and 4 bases from J, the junction kept 3 bases outside the gene matches. CDR3 bases: TGTGCCAGCAGCTTCCGGGACAGATACAATGAGCAGTTCTTC. It specifies CASSFRDRYNEQFF.

This chain connects TRBV21-1 to TRBJ2-6; TRBD2, the table's D call, was not compared with the DNA. TRBV21-1 constitutes a pseudogene. The CDR3 has 16 amino acids. The CDR3 sequence: CASNPAGHSGANVLTF. In DNA form, the CDR3 reads TGTGCCAGCAATCCAGCGGGGCACTCTGGGGCCAACGTCCTGACTTTC.

The gene calls are TRBV14 and TRBJ1-1; D might be TRBD1 (6 bases). The CDR3 has 14 amino acids. Germline V lookup: CDR1 SGHDN, CDR2 FVKESK. V was clipped by 7 bases and J by 0 bases, with 12 bases between them. This CDR3 reads CASTETGLNTEAFF. CDR3 coding DNA: TGTGCCAGCACCGAAACAGGGCTGAACACTGAAGCTTTCTTT.

This clone was detected once. The chain employs TRBV28 and TRBJ1-3, with D unresolved. Trimming removed 0 bases at V and 0 bases at J, with 12 bases between. The germline V gene has CDR1 MDHEN and CDR2 SYDVKM. The CDR3 extends over 17 amino acids. The CDR3 DNA sequence: TGTGCCAGCAGTTTATGGGGCAAACCTGCCTCTGGAAACACCATATATTTT. This translates into CASSLWGKPASGNTIYF.

This sequence joins TRBV18 and TRBJ1-6; unclear D gene. Deletions cut 1 base from V and 9 bases from J, with 16 bases between. CDR3 length equals 16 residues. Germline loops: CDR1 KGHSH, CDR2 LQKENI. In DNA, the CDR3 is TGTGCCAGCTCACCACGAGGCACCCGAGATAGTTCACCCCTCCACTTT. Protein: CASSPRGTRDSSPLHF. The variable domain in full, completed from reference TRBV18 and TRBJ1-6, reads NAGVMQNPRHLVRRRGQEARLRCSPMKGHSHVYWYRQLPEEGLKFMVYLQKENIIDESGMPKERFSAEFPKEGPSILRIQQVVRGDSAAYFCASSPRGTRDSSPLHFGNGTRLTVT.

The J gene is TRBJ2-7, the V gene TRBV3-1 (or the pseudogene TRBV3-2); 14 nucleotides match TRBD2. V lost 5 bases and J lost 2; bases outside the gene matches: 5. In germline, CDR1 is LGHDT, CDR2 YNNKEL (reference sequence). The CDR3 covers 16 residues. CDR3 region: CASSWTSGRTTYEQYF. The DNA for the CDR3 is TGTGCCAGCAGCTGGACTAGCGGGAGGACTACCTACGAGCAGTACTTC.

The sample holds a few counts of this clone. The gene calls are TRBV7-8 and TRBJ1-6; 8 nucleotides agree with TRBD1. V shed 1 base, J shed 8 bases, and the junction held 7 bases outside the gene matches. The CDR3 spans 16 residues. The germline V gene has CDR1 SGHVS and CDR2 FQNEAQ. The chain's CDR3 is CASSLGGQGVDSPLHF. DNA for the CDR3: TGTGCCAGCAGCTTAGGTGGACAGGGAGTGGATTCACCCCTCCACTTT.

As concerns this clone: This specimen includes other DNA sequences encoding the same CDR3. This chain uses TRBV6-5 with TRBJ1-1; the D is unclear. Per the germline V gene, CDR1 is MNHEY and CDR2 is SVGAGI. Between the trimmed V and J ends, which lost 0 bases and 0 bases, there was a span of 5 bases. The CDR3 totals 14 residues. In DNA form, the CDR3 reads TGTGCCAGCAGTTACTCTACATTGAACACTGAAGCTTTCTTT. Its translation: CASSYSTLNTEAFF.

The rearrangement joins TRBV2 to TRBJ1-5; D unclear. The V end lost 8 bases, the J end lost 6 bases, and 17 bases lay between the germline ends. Germline CDR1 reads SNHLY; CDR2 reads FYNNEI. This CDR3 region has 14 residues. CDR3 loop: CASSELRAGQPQHF. DNA of the CDR3: TGTGCCAGCTCCGAGTTAAGGGCGGGTCAGCCCCAGCATTTT.

This chain joins TRBV2 and TRBJ2-5, with D uncertain. Germline V gene data show CDR1 as SNHLY and CDR2 as FYNNEI. This CDR3 has 13 amino acids. Trimming took 4 bases from V and 5 from J, leaving 11 bases between them. CDR3 region: CASSVSGLETQYF. CDR3 DNA sequence: TGTGCCAGCAGTGTATCAGGTCTGGAGACCCAGTACTTC.